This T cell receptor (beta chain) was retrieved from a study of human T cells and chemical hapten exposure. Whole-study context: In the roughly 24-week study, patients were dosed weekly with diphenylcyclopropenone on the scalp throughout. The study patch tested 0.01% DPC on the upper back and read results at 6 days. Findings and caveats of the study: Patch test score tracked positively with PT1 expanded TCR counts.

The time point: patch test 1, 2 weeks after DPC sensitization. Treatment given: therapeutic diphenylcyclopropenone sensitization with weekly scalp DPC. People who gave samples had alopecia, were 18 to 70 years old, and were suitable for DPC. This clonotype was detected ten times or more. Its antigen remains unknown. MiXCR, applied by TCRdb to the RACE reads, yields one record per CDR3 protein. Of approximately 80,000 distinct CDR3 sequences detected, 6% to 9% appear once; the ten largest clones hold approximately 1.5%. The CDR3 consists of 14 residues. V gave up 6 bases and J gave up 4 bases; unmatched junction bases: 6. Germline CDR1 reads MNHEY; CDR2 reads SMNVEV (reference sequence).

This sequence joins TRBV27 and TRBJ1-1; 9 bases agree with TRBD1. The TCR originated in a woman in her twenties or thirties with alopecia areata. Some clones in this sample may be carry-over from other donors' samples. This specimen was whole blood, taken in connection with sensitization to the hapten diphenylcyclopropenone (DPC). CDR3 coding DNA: TGTGCCAGCAGAGGGACAGGGAGCTTCACTGAAGCTTTCTTT. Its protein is CASRGTGSFTEAFF.